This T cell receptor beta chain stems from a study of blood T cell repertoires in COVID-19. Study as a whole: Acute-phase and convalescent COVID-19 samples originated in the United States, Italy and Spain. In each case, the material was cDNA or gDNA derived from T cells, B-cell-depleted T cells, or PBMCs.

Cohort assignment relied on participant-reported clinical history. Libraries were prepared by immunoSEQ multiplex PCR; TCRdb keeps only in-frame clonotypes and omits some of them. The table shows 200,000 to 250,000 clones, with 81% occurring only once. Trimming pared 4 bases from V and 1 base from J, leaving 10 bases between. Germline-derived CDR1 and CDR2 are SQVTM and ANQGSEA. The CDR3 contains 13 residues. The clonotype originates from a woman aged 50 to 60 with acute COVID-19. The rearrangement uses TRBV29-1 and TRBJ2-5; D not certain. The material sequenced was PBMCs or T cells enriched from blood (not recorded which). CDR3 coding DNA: TGCAGCGTTGGCAGAAAGATCCAAGAGACCCAGTACTTC. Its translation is CSVGRKIQETQYF.